The clone carrying this T cell receptor (beta chain) was detected only a few times. Samples of blood were obtained at baseline, on cycle 4 day 1, and on cycle 7 day 1. Libraries were prepared by immunoSEQ multiplex PCR; TCRdb keeps only in-frame clonotypes and omits some of them. The sample shows around 53,000 clones, approximately 88% of them seen only once. Germline CDR1 is ENHRY and CDR2 is SYGVKD. V dropped 3 bases and J dropped 4 bases, with 15 bases sitting between them. The CDR3 contains 15 residues. The data were taken from a study of OX40 agonist ivuxolimab in advanced cancers. Study details: Hepatocellular carcinoma, melanoma, renal cell or head and neck cancer was diagnosed in the dose-escalation patients.

The rearrangement joins TRBV10-3 to TRBJ1-1, with D tentatively TRBD1 (5 bases). This clonotype originated in an adult with an advanced solid tumor such as melanoma, head and neck, liver or kidney cancer. Sequenced material: CD4+ or CD8+ T cells sorted from blood, taken in a trial of the OX40 agonist ivuxolimab. The CDR3 loop reads CAISDPAGLGTEAFF. DNA of the CDR3: TGTGCCATCAGTGACCCGGCAGGGTTGGGCACTGAAGCTTTCTTT.